This T cell receptor beta chain is from a study of beta chain features in type 1 diabetes. Points from the study as a whole: For Type 1 diabetes patients, all four CD4+ subsets carried TCRB CDR3s that were moderately but significantly shorter.

Once sorted, every population was more than 98% pure. The CDR3 extends over 16 amino acids. Trimming at V came to 0 bases and at J to 4 bases, leaving 4 bases not matched to a gene. In germline, CDR1 is MNHEY, CDR2 SVGAGI. The table lists this clone with a few counts. Its antigen is unidentified. The whole isolated RNA underwent reverse transcription, so sequencing captured expressed TCRB transcripts. Assay used: immunoSEQ multiplex PCR; TCRdb lists only in-frame clones, some missing. The top ten clones hold 2% to 2.5% of a sample with some 25,000 clones, over 60% of them seen once. The chain carries TRBV6-5 and TRBJ2-1; TRBD1 matches at 9 bases. Sequencing used Tregs from blood. This TCR was sampled from a woman aged 35 to 49 in good health. The DNA of the CDR3 is TGTGCCAGCAGTTACTCGAACAGGGGGCTTTACAATGAGCAGTTCTTC. The encoded protein is CASSYSNRGLYNEQFF.